This T cell receptor (beta chain) was identified in a study of tumor-infiltrating lymphocytes in localized non-small cell lung cancer. Clones were sequenced by immunoSEQ multiplex PCR, and TCRdb holds only the in-frame ones, with some missing. Here the sample spans more than 7,500 clones, less than 80% being singletons. In this sample, this clone is medium-sized. V lost 4 bases and J 0 bases, leaving 5 bases between the germline ends. This CDR3 spans 13 amino acids. Germline V CDR1 and CDR2: MNHEY, SVGAGI. Material for sequencing was lung tumor tissue. The source is a human donor with non-small cell lung cancer. The chain carries TRBV6-5 and TRBJ2-3; D gene unclear. The CDR3 here is CASSSDSTDTQYF. The CDR3, as DNA: TGTGCCAGCAGTTCCGACAGCACAGATACGCAGTATTTT.